This T cell receptor beta chain is drawn from a study of T-cell reconstitution after alpha-beta-depleted transplantation in children. This sample's TCRbeta library carried unique molecular identifier barcodes. In TCRdb, the PCR reads were re-called with MiXCR into one record per CDR3 protein. This table has approximately 400,000 distinct CDR3 sequences, approximately 11% appearing once. Sequenced material: PBMCs from the stem cell graft donor, taken from the stem cell graft. This receptor was taken from a human donor who donated a stem cell graft to a child with acute myeloid leukemia.

CDR3 sequence reads: CASSVAETVNEQFF. DNA of the CDR3: TGTGCCAGCAGCGTAGCAGAGACAGTCAATGAGCAGTTCTTC. This rearrangement joins TRBV9 to TRBJ2-1; possible D gene TRBD1, 5 bases. Germline V CDR1 and CDR2: SGDLS, YYNGEE. V gave up 0 bases and J gave up 6 bases, with 10 bases separating them. This CDR3 region has 14 residues.